This T cell receptor (beta chain) was obtained from a study of cytomegalovirus exposure and HLA in healthy donors. Whole-study context: Caucasian-associated ancestry cluster membership applied to under 85% of over 350 genotyped donors. Study findings and constraints: It was reported that TCR beta sequences correctly inferred the HLA-A and HLA-B alleles for most subjects.

Use of 60 Vbeta and 13 Jbeta primers characterized the PCR. The method was immunoSEQ multiplex PCR; TCRdb's version includes in-frame clones alone and lacks a portion of them. The sample has 150,000 to 200,000 clones, around four fifths seen once. Note on this clone: Its antigen is undetermined.

CDR3 length: 16 residues. Germline V CDR1 and CDR2: SGHTA, FQGNSA. Trimming took off 4 bases at V and 0 bases at J, with 15 bases between the two ends. The sequence derives from a girl under 18 in good health and CMV-seropositive. Input material: PBMCs. V usage is TRBV7-2 and J usage is TRBJ1-2; possible D gene TRBD1, 6 bases. CDR3 residues: CASSSIRQAANYGYTF. In DNA form, the CDR3 reads TGTGCCAGCAGCTCCATCCGACAGGCAGCTAACTATGGCTACACCTTC. Full variable domain (missing parts from reference TRBV7-2 and TRBJ1-2): GAGVSQSPSNKVTEKGKDVELRCDPISGHTALYWYRQSLGQGLEFLIYFQGNSAPDKSGLPSDRFSAERTGGSVSTLTIQRTQQEDSAVYLCASSSIRQAANYGYTFGSGTRLTVV.